Below are 26 T cell receptor beta chains sequenced from a single sample in a study of blood T cell repertoires in COVID-19. Sequenced by immunoSEQ multiplex PCR; TCRdb stores in-frame clones only, minus some. The repertoire holds over 100,000 clones, with around four fifths as singletons. Sequenced: peripheral blood. The source is a woman aged 60-70 years with acute or convalescent COVID-19.

This clone has a single count. This chain links TRBV6-6 with TRBJ1-4; no clear D. In germline, CDR1 is MNHNY, CDR2 SVGAGI (reference sequence). V gave up 4 bases and J gave up 3 bases, with 15 bases separating them. The CDR3 is 16 residues long. The CDR3 nucleotides read TGTGCCAGCAGTTTACTGCTCCGGGGTTCTAATGAAAAACTGTTTTTT. Its protein product is CASSLLLRGSNEKLFF.

The V and J genes are TRBV28 and TRBJ2-4, with 9 bases fitting TRBD2. V shed 7 bases, J shed 8 bases, and the junction held 15 bases outside the gene matches. The CDR3 length is 16 residues. Per germline, CDR1 MDHEN and CDR2 SYDVKM. CDR3 residues: CASTPRRGRGGDIQYF. In DNA, the CDR3 is TGTGCCAGCACGCCACGGCGGGGGCGGGGGGGAGACATTCAGTACTTC.

This chain connects TRBV29-1 to TRBJ1-2, with D maybe TRBD1 (6 bases). This CDR3 is built from 14 residues. V lost 5 bases, J lost 0 bases, and 13 bases lay in between. Germline CDR1 SQVTM, CDR2 ANQGSEA. CDR3: CSVSGGATNYGYTF. In nucleotides, the CDR3 is TGCAGCGTTTCCGGGGGGGCTACTAACTATGGCTACACCTTC. Together with reference TRBV29-1 and TRBJ1-2, the CDR3 gives the full variable domain: SAVISQKPSRDICQRGTSLTIQCQVDSQVTMMFWYRQQPGQSLTLIATANQGSEATYESGFVIDKFPISRPNLTFSTLTVSNMSPEDSSIYLCSVSGGATNYGYTFGSGTRLTVV.

J is TRBJ1-1 and V is TRBV6-2 or TRBV6-3; 9 bases align to TRBD1. The germline CDR1 and CDR2 sequences are MNHEY and SVGEGT. The CDR3 is 11 amino acids. V trimming: 4 bases; J trimming: 11 bases; junction bases outside the gene matches: 2. CDR3 in DNA: TGTGCCAGCAGTTGGGACAGGGTGGCTTTCTTT. Amino acids: CASSWDRVAFF.

The rearrangement joins TRBV29-1 to TRBJ1-1; 7 nucleotides align to TRBD1. The junction had 4 bases not matched to a gene; V was cut back by 5 bases and J by 10 bases. The CDR3 spans 10 residues. Germline values: CDR1 SQVTM, CDR2 ANQGSEA. CDR3 DNA: TGCAGCGTTTTCCGGGACAGAGCTTTCTTT. It specifies CSVFRDRAFF.

The rearrangement joins TRBV28 to TRBJ1-2, with a possible D match to TRBD1 (5 bases). Trimming left V 8 bases short and J 8 bases short, with 9 bases between. This CDR3 has 10 amino acids. Looked up from germline, CDR1 is MDHEN and CDR2 is SYDVKM. This CDR3 reads CASGAGGYTF. CDR3 coding DNA: TGTGCCAGCGGGGCAGGAGGCTACACCTTC.

The chain links TRBV3-1 (or the pseudogene TRBV3-2) to TRBJ1-2; the D is unclear. CDR3 length: 15 amino acids. Germline V lookup: CDR1 LGHDT, CDR2 YNNKEL (reference sequence). With 4 bases removed from V and 0 bases from J, the gap between germline ends came to 12 bases. CDR3 in amino acids: CASSPAAEANYGYTF. The CDR3 nucleotides read TGTGCCAGCAGCCCTGCGGCAGAAGCTAACTATGGCTACACCTTC.

The genes are TRBV9 and TRBJ2-2; 10 bases fit TRBD2. V dropped 0 bases and J dropped 6; count of bases not matched to a gene: 2. CDR3 length equals 15 residues. Germline CDR1 and CDR2: SGDLS and YYNGEE. The CDR3 protein is CASSVAGTSAGELFF. The CDR3 region has the DNA TGTGCCAGCAGCGTAGCAGGGACTAGCGCCGGGGAGCTGTTTTTT.

V is TRBV30 and J is TRBJ1-4; unclear D gene. The germline V gene has CDR1 GTSNPN and CDR2 SVGIG (reference sequence). This CDR3 region has 13 residues. Trimming pared 0 bases from V and 4 bases from J, leaving 6 bases between. DNA for the CDR3: TGTGCCTGGAGTGTACAGCTTAATGAAAAACTGTTTTTT. It encodes CAWSVQLNEKLFF.

The V and J genes are TRBV19 and TRBJ1-1, with no clear D. V lost 3 bases to trimming and J lost 2 bases, with 10 bases between them. This CDR3 is built from 14 residues. Germline CDR1 is LNHDA and CDR2 is SQIVND (reference sequence). The chain's CDR3 is CASSMWQANTEAFF. The CDR3 DNA sequence: TGTGCCAGTAGTATGTGGCAGGCTAACACTGAAGCTTTCTTT.

The V call is TRBV28, the J call TRBJ1-2; D remains unclear. V was trimmed by 11 bases and J by 5 bases, leaving 15 bases between them. Germline CDR1 reads MDHEN; CDR2 reads SYDVKM. The CDR3 loop spans 12 amino acids. The CDR3 spells CAALRGGYGYTF. CDR3 coding DNA: TGTGCCGCCCTCCGGGGAGGGTATGGCTACACCTTC.

Only a few counts were recorded for this clone. This chain links TRBV3-1 (or the pseudogene TRBV3-2) with TRBJ1-6; D not certain. The germline V and J ends were trimmed by 4 bases and 0 bases, with 10 bases remaining between them. The CDR3 is 16 residues long. From germline, CDR1 is LGHDT and CDR2 YNNKEL (reference sequence). CDR3 DNA sequence: TGTGCCAGCAGCCCGAATCCGAGCTCCTATAATTCACCCCTCCACTTT. Translation gives CASSPNPSSYNSPLHF.

The rearrangement uses TRBV28 and TRBJ1-6; no clear D gene. There are 13 residues in the CDR3. CDR1 is MDHEN and CDR2 is SYDVKM in the germline V gene. V was cut by 8 bases and J by 5 bases, with 10 bases left in between. The DNA for the CDR3 is TGTGCCAGCTACTCAAGCAATAATTCACCCCTCCACTTT. Translation: CASYSSNNSPLHF. Looking up the rest from reference TRBV28 and TRBJ1-6 gives the full variable domain: DVKVTQSSRYLVKRTGEKVFLECVQDMDHENMFWYRQDPGLGLRLIYFSYDVKMKEKGDIPEGYSVSREKKERFSLILESASTNQTSMYLCASYSSNNSPLHFGNGTRLTVT.

The chain combines TRBV15 with TRBJ1-5; perhaps TRBD1 as D (5 bases). The V gene lost 2 bases and the J gene lost 0 bases, with 8 bases spanning the gap. Germline V gives CDR1 LNHNV, CDR2 YYDKDF (reference sequence). This CDR3 has 15 amino acids. CDR3 coding DNA: TGTGCCACCAGCAGAAGGGACTTTAGCAATCAGCCCCAGCATTTT. The encoded protein is CATSRRDFSNQPQHF.

J is TRBJ1-6 and V is TRBV3-1 (or the pseudogene TRBV3-2); D is possibly TRBD1 (6 bases). Germline CDR1 and CDR2: LGHDT and YNNKEL (reference sequence). The V end was cut by 3 bases, the J end by 6 bases, with 15 bases between. The length of the CDR3 is 16 residues. The CDR3 DNA is TGTGCCAGCAGCCAGGCAGGGGTGAGGGCTAATTCACCCCTCCACTTT. Its protein is CASSQAGVRANSPLHF.

The V call is TRBV7-3, the J call TRBJ2-5; D is unresolved. In germline, CDR1 is SGHTA, CDR2 FQGTGA. The CDR3 loop spans 14 amino acids. Trimming took off 5 bases at V and 5 bases at J, with 15 bases between the two ends. CDR3 nucleotides: TGTGCCAGCAGCCCCCATGGCGCCGGGGAGACCCAGTACTTC. Translating gives CASSPHGAGETQYF.

The table lists this clone with a few counts. This rearrangement joins TRBV5-1 to TRBJ1-1; the D is unclear. The CDR3 sequence is 13 residues long. Germline V lookup: CDR1 SGHRS, CDR2 YFSETQ. The germline V and J ends were trimmed by 4 bases and 6 bases, with 13 bases remaining between them. As DNA, the CDR3 is TGCGCCAGCAGCCCGGGGATAGGCGCTGAAGCTTTCTTT. Translation: CASSPGIGAEAFF.

The chain couples TRBV6-1 to TRBJ1-5; D gene uncertain. The germline CDR1 and CDR2 sequences are MNHNS and SASEGT. This CDR3 has 11 residues. V dropped 1 base and J dropped 11 bases, with 6 bases sitting between them. The CDR3 sequence: CASSEERAQHF. CDR3 sequence (DNA): TGTGCCAGCAGTGAAGAACGAGCCCAGCATTTT.

CDR3 sequence reads: CASSLAPSGPGEQFF. CDR3 nucleotide sequence: TGTGCCAGCAGCTTGGCTCCTTCTGGGCCAGGTGAGCAGTTCTTC. The V call is TRBV5-4, the J call TRBJ2-1, with D unresolved. Trimming shortened V by 0 bases and J by 9 bases, and 16 bases separated the two germline ends. The germline CDR1 and CDR2 sequences are SGHNT and YYREEE (reference sequence). This CDR3 comprises 15 residues. The complete variable domain, with remaining parts taken from reference TRBV5-4 and TRBJ2-1, reads ETGVTQSPTHLIKTRGQQVTLRCSSQSGHNTVSWYQQALGQGPQFIFQYYREEENGRGNFPPRFSGLQFPNYSSELNVNALELDDSALYLCASSLAPSGPGEQFFGPGTRLTVL.

This chain uses TRBV6-5 with TRBJ1-5; D gene unclear. This CDR3 is 14 amino acids long. CDR1 is MNHEY, CDR2 SVGAGI, per germline. Trimming removed 6 bases from V and 3 bases from J, with 12 bases in between. CDR3 sequence reads: CASRDGRPNQPQHF. CDR3 sequence (DNA): TGTGCCAGCAGGGACGGGAGGCCCAATCAGCCCCAGCATTTT.

The chain employs TRBV6-5 and TRBJ1-5, with a possible D match to TRBD1 (6 bases). Germline assignment: CDR1 MNHEY and CDR2 SVGAGI. CDR3 length: 16 amino acids. The V end was cut by 4 bases, the J end by 4 bases, with 17 bases between. The CDR3 sequence is CASSFSWTALNQPQHF. CDR3 in DNA: TGTGCCAGCAGTTTTTCGTGGACAGCTTTAAATCAGCCCCAGCATTTT.

The V gene is TRBV6-6, the J gene TRBJ1-4, with D hard to call. CDR1 and CDR2 (germline): MNHNY, SVGAGI (reference sequence). V lost 6 bases to trimming and J lost 8 bases, with 7 bases between them. This CDR3 spans 11 amino acids. The CDR3 sequence is CASRGEEKLFF. CDR3 nucleotide sequence: TGTGCCAGCAGGGGAGAGGAAAAACTGTTTTTT.

The V call is TRBV5-1, the J call TRBJ2-3, with a tentative D call TRBD2 (6 bases). V dropped 0 bases and J dropped 4 bases, with 15 bases sitting between them. From germline, CDR1 is SGHRS and CDR2 YFSETQ. The CDR3 loop spans 16 amino acids. The CDR3 reads CASSLGATSIADTQYF. The DNA of the CDR3 is TGCGCCAGCAGCTTGGGCGCGACTAGTATTGCAGATACGCAGTATTTT. The complete variable domain, with remaining parts taken from reference TRBV5-1 and TRBJ2-3, reads KAGVTQTPRYLIKTRGQQVTLSCSPISGHRSVSWYQQTPGQGLQFLFEYFSETQRNKGNFPGRFSGRQFSNSRSEMNVSTLELGDSALYLCASSLGATSIADTQYFGPGTRLTVL.

The rearrangement joins TRBV11-2 to TRBJ1-5; D is unresolved. Trimming cost V 0 bases and J 4 bases, with 10 bases left between them. The CDR3 contains 15 residues. CDR1 is SGHAT, CDR2 FQNNGV, per germline. In DNA, the CDR3 is TGTGCCAGCAGCTTAGATCCTGGCGGGAATCAGCCCCAGCATTTT. Translating gives CASSLDPGGNQPQHF.

The chain is built from TRBV7-8 and TRBJ1-2, with D perhaps TRBD1 (5 bases). Trimming took off 5 bases at V and 7 bases at J, with 14 bases between the two ends. The germline V gene has CDR1 SGHVS and CDR2 FQNEAQ. The length of the CDR3 is 13 residues. For the CDR3, the DNA is TGTGCCAGCAGCGTTAGCGGGACCTCTGGCTACACCTTC. As protein: CASSVSGTSGYTF.

The table lists this clone with a count of one. DNA of the CDR3: TGCAGCGGTAGGACAGGGGGAGGCTACACCTTC. This sequence encodes CSGRTGGGYTF. The V and J genes are TRBV29-1 and TRBJ1-2, with 10 positions matching TRBD1. The CDR3 loop spans 11 amino acids. Trimming took 7 bases from V and 8 from J; bases not matched to a gene: 4. Germline loops: CDR1 SQVTM, CDR2 ANQGSEA. Filled out from reference TRBV29-1 and TRBJ1-2, the complete variable domain reads SAVISQKPSRDICQRGTSLTIQCQVDSQVTMMFWYRQQPGQSLTLIATANQGSEATYESGFVIDKFPISRPNLTFSTLTVSNMSPEDSSIYLCSGRTGGGYTFGSGTRLTVV.